This TCR beta chain is from a study of blood T cell repertoires in COVID-19. Profiled with immunoSEQ multiplex PCR; TCRdb holds only in-frame clones, not every one. The data show 150,000 to 200,000 clones, 60% to 85% seen once. The sequence derives from a man aged 65-85 years with acute or convalescent COVID-19. Sequenced input: peripheral blood.

The CDR3 bases are TGTGCCACCAGTGATTGGGGGGGAAGCCATGGCTACACCTTC. Translated, it gives CATSDWGGSHGYTF. V usage is TRBV24-1 and J usage is TRBJ1-2; possibly TRBD1 for D (5 bases). Trimming took 2 bases from V and 6 from J, leaving 12 bases between them. This CDR3 is 14 amino acids long. The germline V gene encodes CDR1 KGHDR and CDR2 SFDVKD.